This paragraph reports one T cell receptor (beta chain). The antigen this receptor binds is unknown. The input lacks base qualities; no much larger clone sits a single base away. The entry originates in a study of blood T cells in healthy people across ages (dated by TCRdb to between 2014 and 2017). With respect to the entire study: In model experiments, roughly one uniquely barcoded TCR beta cDNA molecule per two T cells was captured by template switching. To track age-related changes in TCR beta repertoire diversity, the study relied on deep sequencing normalized with unique cDNA molecular identifiers. To avoid experimental bias, donors of different ages were randomly spread across the sequencing lanes. Two additional independent replicas of 1 million unique cDNA reads from the same blood draw were analyzed for two donors (one aged 18 to 30 and one aged 80 or older). The donors were divided into four age groups: young (average around 16 years), middle-aged (about 40), aged (about 62) and long-lived (more than 75).

Donors were 30 to 45 systemically healthy Caucasian individuals from Russia aged roughly 6 to 90 years. Ten milliliters of peripheral blood were drawn from each donor into EDTA-treated Vacutainer tubes. Ficoll-Paque density-gradient centrifugation was used to isolate PBMCs, with at least 6.5 million obtained per sample. Trizol reagent was used to extract total RNA from PBMCs, with at least 5.5 micrograms per sample. The percentages of naive CD45RAhigh/CD27high T cells were determined by flow cytometry on a PBMC aliquot from every donor. The CDR3, from cysteine to phenylalanine, totals 11 residues. Only CDR3 DNA remains: 33 bases, in frame from the first base. The junction carries 10 bases between V and J, which are trimmed by 8 bases and 5 bases respectively. According to the germline V gene, CDR1 reads SQVTM and CDR2 reads ANQGSEA. Libraries were made using 5' RACE. Sequencing took place on an Illumina HiSeq 2500. The second PCR ran for roughly 7 to 12 cycles and used a J-beta primer mix along with a sample-barcoded 5' primer. A unique molecular identifier was introduced onto each TCR beta cDNA molecule by a template-switch 5' adaptor carrying 12 random nucleotides. At least 2.5 million CDR3-containing paired-end reads were obtained from each sample. First-strand cDNA was synthesized from all RNA with the Mint cDNA synthesis kit, primed by a TRBC-specific oligonucleotide. After uracil-DNA glycosylase treatment, a first 18-cycle PCR used universal primers M1SS and BC2_uni_R on all cDNA. In the original analysis: For normalization, 1 million high-quality reads were randomly selected from each sample, with every read carrying a distinct molecular identifier. Reads sharing molecular identifiers were discarded rather than binned into consensus sequences. MiTCR, run with a Q25 quality threshold and the strictest error-elimination algorithm, handled CDR3 identification, clonotype clustering and error correction. A nonparametric unseen species model with Euler transformation was used to estimate a lower bound on total TCR beta diversity. TCRdb reworked the public reads: Q25 trimming with fastp, MiXCR clone assembly, productive beta chains retained. Under each unique CDR3 protein, matching rows form one entry showing the most common genes and DNA. In this record, the V and J calls reflect TCRdb's handling and not the investigators' own analysis. The sample has 1,100,000 or so distinct CDR3 sequences on record, 40% to 50% of them singletons. Clones ranked in the top ten supply about 19% of the sample.

Beyond this particular receptor, the publication reports: Compared with the aged group, the long-lived group had more naive CD4+ T cells, fewer expanded clones and increased TCR diversity, a pattern suggesting age selection. The CMV infection status of donors was not known, potentially confounding age-related changes in expanded clonotypes. There was a strong correlation between observed TCR beta diversity and the percentage of naive T cells measured by flow cytometry. Because profiling used bulk unsorted PBMCs, naive and antigen-experienced compartments could not be compared conclusively. Estimates of total diversity based on one million sequenced T cells were considered lower bounds and underestimates. Observed TCR beta diversity per million T cells fell roughly linearly with age, and a significant reduction was already apparent by age around 44.

The receptor chain draws on TRBV29-1 and TRBJ2-1, with no D gene named confidently. The source of this sequence is a woman aged 55-75 years in good health. The sample consisted of blood. The CDR3 amino acid sequence is: CSTPRHNEQFF. The nucleotides are TGCAGCACCCCAAGGCACAATGAGCAGTTCTTC.